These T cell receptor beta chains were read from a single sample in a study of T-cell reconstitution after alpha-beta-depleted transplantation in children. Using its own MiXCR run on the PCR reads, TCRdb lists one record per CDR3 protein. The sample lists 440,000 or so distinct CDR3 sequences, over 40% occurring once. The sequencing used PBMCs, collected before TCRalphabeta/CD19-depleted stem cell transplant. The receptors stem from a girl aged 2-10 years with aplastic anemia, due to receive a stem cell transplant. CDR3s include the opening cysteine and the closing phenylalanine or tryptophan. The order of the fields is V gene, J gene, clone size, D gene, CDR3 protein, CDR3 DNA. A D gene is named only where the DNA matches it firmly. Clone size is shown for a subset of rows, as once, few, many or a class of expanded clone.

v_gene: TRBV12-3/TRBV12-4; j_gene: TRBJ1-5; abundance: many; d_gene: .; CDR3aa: CASSLTEYSNQPQHF; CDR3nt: TGTGCCAGCAGTCTGACAGAGTATAGCAATCAGCCCCAGCATTTT
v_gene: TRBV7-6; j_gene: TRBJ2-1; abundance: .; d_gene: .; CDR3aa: CASSWRVPNEQFF; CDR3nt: TGTGCCAGCAGCTGGCGTGTACCGAATGAGCAGTTCTTC
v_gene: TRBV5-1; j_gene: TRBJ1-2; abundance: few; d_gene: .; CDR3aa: CASSLDSRNYGYTF; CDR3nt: TGCGCCAGCAGCTTGGACAGTAGGAACTATGGCTACACCTTC
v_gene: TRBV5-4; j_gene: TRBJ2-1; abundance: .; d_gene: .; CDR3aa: CASSSQGGSSYNEQFF; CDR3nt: TGTGCCAGCAGCTCCCAAGGGGGGAGCTCCTACAATGAGCAGTTCTTC
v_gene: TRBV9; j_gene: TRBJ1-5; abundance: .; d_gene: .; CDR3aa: CARNSTFGGDQPQHF; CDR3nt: TGTGCCAGGAACTCTACATTTGGCGGAGATCAGCCCCAGCATTTT
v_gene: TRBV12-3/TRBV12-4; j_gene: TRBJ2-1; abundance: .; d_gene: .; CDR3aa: CASTPGLAIDEQFF; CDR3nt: TGTGCCAGCACACCCGGGCTAGCGATCGATGAGCAGTTCTTC
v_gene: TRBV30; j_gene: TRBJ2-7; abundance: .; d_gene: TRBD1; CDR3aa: CAWSRQGYEQYF; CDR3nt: TGTGCCTGGAGCAGACAGGGCTACGAGCAGTACTTC
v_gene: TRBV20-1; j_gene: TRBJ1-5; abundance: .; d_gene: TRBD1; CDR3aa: CSAQGGTGNQPQHF; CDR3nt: TGCAGTGCCCAAGGTGGGACAGGGAATCAGCCCCAGCATTTT
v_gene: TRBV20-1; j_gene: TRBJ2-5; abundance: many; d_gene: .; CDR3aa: CSAPTGIQETQYF; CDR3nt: TGCAGTGCCCCCACAGGGATTCAAGAGACCCAGTACTTC
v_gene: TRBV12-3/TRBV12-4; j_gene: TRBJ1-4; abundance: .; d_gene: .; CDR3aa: CASSFGGTVGNEKLFF; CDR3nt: TGTGCCAGCAGTTTTGGCGGGACGGTGGGGAATGAAAAACTGTTTTTT
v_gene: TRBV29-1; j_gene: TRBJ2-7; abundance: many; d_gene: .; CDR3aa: CSVEDRSYEQYF; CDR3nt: TGCAGCGTTGAAGATCGTTCCTACGAGCAGTACTTC
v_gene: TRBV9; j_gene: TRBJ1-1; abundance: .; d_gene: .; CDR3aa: CASSVAETEAFF; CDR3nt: TGTGCCAGCAGCGTAGCTGAGACTGAAGCTTTCTTT
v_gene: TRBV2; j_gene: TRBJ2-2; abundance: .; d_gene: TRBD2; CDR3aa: CASGLAGPNTGELFF; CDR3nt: TGTGCCAGTGGCTTAGCGGGACCTAACACCGGGGAGCTGTTTTTT
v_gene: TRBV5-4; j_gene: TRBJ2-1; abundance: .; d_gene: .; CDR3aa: CASTLESYNEQFF; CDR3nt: TGTGCCAGCACCTTAGAGTCCTACAATGAGCAGTTCTTC
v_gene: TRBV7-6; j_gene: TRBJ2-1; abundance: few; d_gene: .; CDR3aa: CASSPLTVHNEQFF; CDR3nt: TGTGCCAGCAGCCCCTTGACAGTACACAATGAGCAGTTCTTC
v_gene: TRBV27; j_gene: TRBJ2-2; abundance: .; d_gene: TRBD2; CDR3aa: CASLPGLAGEGGELFF; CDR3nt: TGTGCCAGTCTTCCGGGACTAGCGGGAGAAGGCGGGGAGCTGTTTTTT